Following are 7 T cell receptor beta chains from one sample sequenced in a study of blood T cell repertoires in COVID-19. Data came from immunoSEQ multiplex PCR; TCRdb stores just in-frame clones and leaves some out. This sample yields 82,000 or so clones, of which 75% to 90% are seen a single time; roughly 1% belongs to the top ten. Sequenced material: PBMCs or T cells enriched from blood (not recorded which). These receptors all stem from a woman aged 45-65 years with acute COVID-19.

The J gene is TRBJ1-3, the V gene TRBV7-6; a weak D match, TRBD1 (5 bases). Germline CDR1 reads SGHVS; CDR2 reads FNYEAQ. This CDR3 is built from 16 residues. Trimming stripped 0 bases from V and 0 bases from J, with 9 bases between. The DNA for the CDR3 is TGTGCCAGCAGCTTAGCCCAGGGCCACTCTGGAAACACCATATATTTT. It codes for CASSLAQGHSGNTIYF.

The chain couples TRBV5-6 to TRBJ2-6; possibly TRBD1 for D (6 bases). With 4 bases removed from V and 0 bases from J, the gap between germline ends came to 8 bases. CDR3 length equals 15 residues. Germline values: CDR1 SGHDT, CDR2 YYEEEE. CDR3 sequence reads: CASSVTGSGANVLTF. The CDR3 DNA reads as TGTGCCAGCAGCGTGACAGGCTCTGGGGCCAACGTCCTGACTTTC.

The chain couples TRBV5-1 to TRBJ2-5; possibly TRBD1 for D (6 bases). Germline-derived CDR1 and CDR2 are SGHRS and YFSETQ. Trimming cost V 4 bases and J 1 base, with 14 bases left between them. The CDR3 loop spans 15 amino acids. The CDR3 region has the DNA TGCGCCAGCAGCCTGACAGGACCTACCCAAGAGACCCAGTACTTC. Its protein is CASSLTGPTQETQYF.

The chain links TRBV19 to TRBJ2-3; D might be TRBD2 (6 bases). Trimming took 7 bases from V and 4 from J, leaving 21 bases between them. The CDR3 is 16 amino acids. The germline gives CDR1 LNHDA, CDR2 SQIVND (reference sequence). For the CDR3, the DNA is TGTGCCAGTAACCAATTGGGCCGTACTAGCCCAGATACGCAGTATTTT. It specifies CASNQLGRTSPDTQYF.

The chain recombines TRBV7-9 with TRBJ2-5, with 8 bases that match TRBD2. Trimming at V came to 6 bases and at J to 5 bases, leaving 8 bases not matched to a gene. The CDR3 contains 14 residues. Germline values: CDR1 SEHNR, CDR2 FQNEAQ (reference sequence). Here the CDR3 DNA reads TGTGCCAGCAGAAAAGCGGGAGAGGAGGAGACCCAGTACTTC. Its protein is CASRKAGEEETQYF.

The chain is built from TRBV19 and TRBJ1-5; a weak D match, TRBD1 (5 bases). The germline CDR1 and CDR2 sequences are LNHDA and SQIVND (reference sequence). With 4 bases removed from V and 3 bases from J, the gap between germline ends came to 10 bases. The CDR3 runs to 14 residues. The CDR3 loop is CASSTGQINQPQHF. In DNA form, the CDR3 reads TGTGCCAGTAGTACCGGACAAATCAATCAGCCCCAGCATTTT.

The chain employs TRBV7-2 and TRBJ1-6; possible D gene TRBD1, 5 bases. Between the trimmed V and J ends, which lost 5 bases and 6 bases, there was a span of 14 bases. Germline loops: CDR1 SGHTA, CDR2 FQGNSA. The CDR3 has 15 amino acids. The CDR3 nucleotides are TGTGCCAGCAGCCCCGAGCAGGGTCGTAATTCACCCCTCCACTTT. Protein sequence: CASSPEQGRNSPLHF.